These 14 T cell receptor beta chains share one sample of origin, sequenced in a study of T cells in Graves' hyperthyroidism and ophthalmopathy (dated by TCRdb to about 2019). Receptor libraries were prepared by multiplex PCR. The reads were generated on an Illumina HiSeq 2000. Amplification of TCR beta CDR3 regions was carried out from RNA transcripts. The TCR CDR3 was subjected to a first round of RT-PCR using the HTBI primer set and the Qiagen OneStep RT-PCR kit. Starting from the raw public reads, TCRdb applied fastp trimming at Q25, assembled clones with MiXCR and retained in-frame beta chains. Each CDR3 protein appears once, grouped with its most common genes and DNA. The sample has about 400,000 distinct CDR3 sequences on record, 14% to 15% of them singletons. The top ten constitute about 31% of the sample. The specimen sequenced was blood. These receptors all come from a woman in her 30s with Graves' hyperthyroidism.

The rearrangement joins TRBV4-1 to TRBJ2-1; tentatively, D is TRBD1 (6 bases). The length of the CDR3 is 14 residues. V shed 1 base and J shed 9 bases, with 13 bases lying between them. Germline CDR1 reads MGHRA; CDR2 reads YSYEKL. The CDR3 DNA reads TGCGCCAGCAGCCAAGGGGACACCCTCAGTGAGCAGTTCTTC. This translates into CASSQGDTLSEQFF.

This clonotype was observed a handful of times. This chain connects TRBV6-1 to TRBJ1-1; D not certain. Germline V CDR1 and CDR2: MNHNS, SASEGT. The V end was cut by 2 bases, the J end by 5 bases, with 18 bases between. This CDR3 comprises 16 residues. The chain's CDR3 is CASSETPGPIRTEAFF. The CDR3 DNA reads TGTGCCAGCAGTGAAACCCCAGGACCAATTCGGACTGAAGCTTTCTTT.

This clonotype was observed many times. The J gene is TRBJ2-7, the V gene TRBV30, with no clear D. The germline V gene has CDR1 GTSNPN and CDR2 SVGIG (reference sequence). This CDR3 is 13 amino acids long. Trimming removed 3 bases from V and 7 bases from J, with 16 bases in between. The chain's CDR3 is CAWRSVGLGEQYF. In nucleotides, the CDR3 is TGTGCCTGGAGGTCCGTCGGTTTGGGGGAGCAGTACTTC.

This clonotype has ten or more counts. The chain is built from TRBV2 and TRBJ1-4, with D unresolved. The length of the CDR3 is 11 residues. The germline CDR1 and CDR2 sequences are SNHLY and FYNNEI. V lost 2 bases and J 8 bases, leaving 3 bases between the germline ends. The CDR3: CASSEWEKLFF. DNA for the CDR3: TGTGCCAGCAGTGAATGGGAAAAACTGTTTTTT.

At least ten counts were recorded for this clonotype. The J gene is TRBJ1-5, the V gene TRBV6-2 or TRBV6-3; 7 bases are shared with TRBD1. Trimming took 1 base from V and 5 from J; bases not matched to a gene: 5. CDR3 length: 15 amino acids. The germline CDR1 and CDR2 sequences are MNHEY and SVGEGT. The CDR3 DNA reads TGTGCCAGCAGTTACTTGGGGACAGCCTATCAGCCCCAGCATTTT. Its protein product is CASSYLGTAYQPQHF.

The chain links TRBV6-5 to TRBJ2-1; maybe TRBD2 (6 bases). The CDR3 consists of 16 residues. V was pared by 4 bases and J by 1 base, with 14 bases between. CDR1 and CDR2 (germline): MNHEY, SVGAGI. CDR3 loop: CASSSILGGSYNEQFF. As DNA, the CDR3 is TGTGCCAGCAGTTCAATCCTCGGGGGTTCCTACAATGAGCAGTTCTTC.

In this sample, this clonotype turned up many times. The chain employs TRBV5-1 and TRBJ2-7; 11 bases fit TRBD1. From germline, CDR1 is SGHRS and CDR2 YFSETQ. The CDR3 covers 14 residues. Losses at the gene ends were 4 bases for V and 2 bases for J; bases not matched to a gene: 2. As DNA, the CDR3 is TGCGCCAGCAGCAGGGGACAGGGGGCCTACGAGCAGTACTTC. Translation gives CASSRGQGAYEQYF.

This clonotype was picked up a small number of times. The V and J genes are TRBV3-1 and TRBJ2-7; D gene unclear. V was trimmed by 2 bases and J by 5 bases, leaving 10 bases between them. Germline CDR1 LGHDT, CDR2 YNNKEL (reference sequence). CDR3 length: 13 amino acids. The CDR3 protein is CASSQLLGNEQYF. The DNA for the CDR3 is TGTGCCAGCAGCCAATTACTGGGGAACGAGCAGTACTTC.

This clonotype was observed many times. The chain combines TRBV2 with TRBJ2-1, with 10 bases lining up with TRBD2. V dropped 6 bases and J dropped 4; count of bases not matched to a gene: 6. Germline CDR1 SNHLY, CDR2 FYNNEI. The CDR3 has 15 residues. CDR3 nucleotides: TGTGCCAGCAGCGACGGGACTAGCGCGTACAATGAGCAGTTCTTC. This gives the protein CASSDGTSAYNEQFF.

This clonotype was picked up many times. J is TRBJ1-5 and V is TRBV20-1; TRBD1 matches 7 bases. Per the germline V gene, CDR1 is DFQATT and CDR2 is SNEGSKA (reference sequence). This CDR3 has 14 amino acids. After removal of 5 bases from V and 4 bases from J, the junction contained 8 bases not matched to a gene. Here the CDR3 DNA reads TGCAGTGCTTATGCCAGGGGGATTAATCAGCCCCAGCATTTT. Protein product: CSAYARGINQPQHF.

This clonotype was observed once. The V gene is TRBV6-1, the J gene TRBJ2-7; D is possibly TRBD1 (6 bases). The CDR3 is 12 residues long. With 8 bases removed from V and 2 bases from J, the gap between germline ends came to 10 bases. The germline gives CDR1 MNHNS, CDR2 SASEGT. The CDR3 coding sequence is TGTGCCAGCCGGGACAAGACCTACGAGCAGTACTTC. Translating it yields CASRDKTYEQYF.

This clonotype was picked up many times. This chain uses TRBV12-3 or TRBV12-4 with TRBJ1-5; no definite D call. There are 11 residues in the CDR3. V gave up 6 bases and J gave up 9 bases, with 9 bases separating them. For the CDR3, the DNA is TGTGCCAGCAGGATTACGGGGCCCCAGCATTTT. Its translation: CASRITGPQHF.

This clonotype was observed a handful of times. V and J are TRBV6-1 and TRBJ2-7; D is undetermined. CDR3 length equals 15 residues. The germline gives CDR1 MNHNS, CDR2 SASEGT. Trimming removed 1 base at V and 0 bases at J, with 10 bases between. The CDR3 bases are TGTGCCAGCAGTGAAGGCCCAGGCAGCTCCTACGAGCAGTACTTC. Encoded protein: CASSEGPGSSYEQYF.

The chain recombines TRBV28 with TRBJ1-2; possible D gene TRBD1, 5 bases. Germline V CDR1 and CDR2: MDHEN, SYDVKM. CDR3 length equals 14 residues. The V end lost 4 bases, the J end lost 4 bases, and 13 bases lay between the germline ends. CDR3 sequence: CASSSGGLTYGYTF. In DNA, the CDR3 is TGTGCCAGCAGTTCGGGGGGACTCACCTATGGCTACACCTTC.